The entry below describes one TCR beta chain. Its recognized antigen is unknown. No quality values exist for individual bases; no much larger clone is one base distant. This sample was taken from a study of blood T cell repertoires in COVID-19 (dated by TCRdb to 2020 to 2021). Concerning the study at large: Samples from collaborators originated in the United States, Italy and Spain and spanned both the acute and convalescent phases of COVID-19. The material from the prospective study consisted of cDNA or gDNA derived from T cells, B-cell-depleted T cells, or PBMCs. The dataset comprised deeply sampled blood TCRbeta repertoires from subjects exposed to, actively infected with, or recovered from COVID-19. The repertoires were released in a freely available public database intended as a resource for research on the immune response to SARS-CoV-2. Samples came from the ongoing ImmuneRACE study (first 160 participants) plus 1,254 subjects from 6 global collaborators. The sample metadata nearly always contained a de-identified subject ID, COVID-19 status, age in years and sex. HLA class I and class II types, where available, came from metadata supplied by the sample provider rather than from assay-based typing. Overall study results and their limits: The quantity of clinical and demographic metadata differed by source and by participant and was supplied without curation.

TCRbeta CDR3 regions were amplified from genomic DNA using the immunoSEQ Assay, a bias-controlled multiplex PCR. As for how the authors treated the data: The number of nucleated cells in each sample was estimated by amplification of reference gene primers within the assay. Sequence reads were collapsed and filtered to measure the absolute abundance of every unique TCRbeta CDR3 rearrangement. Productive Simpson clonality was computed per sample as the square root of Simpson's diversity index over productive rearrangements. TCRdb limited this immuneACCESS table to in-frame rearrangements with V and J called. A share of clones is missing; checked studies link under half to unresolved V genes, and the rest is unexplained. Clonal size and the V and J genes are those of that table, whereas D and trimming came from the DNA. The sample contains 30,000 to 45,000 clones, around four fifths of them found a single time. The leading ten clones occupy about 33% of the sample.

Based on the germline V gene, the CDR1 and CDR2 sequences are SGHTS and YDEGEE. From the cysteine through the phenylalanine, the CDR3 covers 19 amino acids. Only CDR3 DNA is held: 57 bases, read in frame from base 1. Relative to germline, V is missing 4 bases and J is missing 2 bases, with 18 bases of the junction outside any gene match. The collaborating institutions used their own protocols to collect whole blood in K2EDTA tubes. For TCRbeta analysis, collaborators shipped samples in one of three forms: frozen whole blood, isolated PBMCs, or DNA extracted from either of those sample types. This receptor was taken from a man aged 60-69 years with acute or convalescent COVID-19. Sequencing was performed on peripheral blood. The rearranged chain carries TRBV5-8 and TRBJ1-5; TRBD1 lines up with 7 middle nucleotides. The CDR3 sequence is CASSLGTVPGGIGNQPQHF. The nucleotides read TGTGCCAGCAGCCTCGGGACAGTGCCCGGAGGGATTGGCAATCAGCCCCAGCATTTT. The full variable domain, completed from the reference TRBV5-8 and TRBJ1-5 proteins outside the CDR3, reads EAGVTQSPTHLIKTRGQQATLRCSPISGHTSVYWYQQALGLGLQFLLWYDEGEERNRGNFPPRFSGRQFPNYSSELNVNALELEDSALYLCASSLGTVPGGIGNQPQHFGDGTRLSIL.